Presented here are 27 T cell receptor beta chains from one specimen sequenced in a study of response to subunit inactivated influenza vaccine. Via MiXCR, TCRdb re-called the RT-PCR reads, giving one row per CDR3 protein. The table lists hundreds of thousands of distinct CDR3 sequences, 12% of them singletons. The input for sequencing was PBMCs from blood, taken on the day of vaccination. The origin of the receptors is a man aged 50 to 60 who received an inactivated influenza vaccine.

This clonotype was counted many times. CDR3 sequence: CASTLSRDRGNNEQFF. As DNA, the CDR3 is TGTGCCAGCACCCTATCCAGGGACAGGGGGAACAATGAGCAGTTCTTC. This chain connects TRBV28 to TRBJ2-1, with 11 positions matching TRBD1. V dropped 7 bases and J dropped 5; count of bases not matched to a gene: 10. The germline V gene has CDR1 MDHEN and CDR2 SYDVKM. The CDR3 runs to 16 residues. Together with reference TRBV28 and TRBJ2-1, the CDR3 gives the full variable domain: DVKVTQSSRYLVKRTGEKVFLECVQDMDHENMFWYRQDPGLGLRLIYFSYDVKMKEKGDIPEGYSVSREKKERFSLILESASTNQTSMYLCASTLSRDRGNNEQFFGPGTRLTVL.

V usage is TRBV27 and J usage is TRBJ2-7, with TRBD1 matching 8 bases. CDR1 is MNHEY, CDR2 SMNVEV, per germline (reference sequence). The CDR3 is made up of 12 amino acids. V trimming: 5 bases; J trimming: 6 bases; junction bases outside the gene matches: 3. CDR3 residues: CASSRTGSEQYF. The CDR3 nucleotides are TGTGCCAGCAGTAGGACAGGGTCCGAGCAGTACTTC.

This clonotype was recorded many times. The J gene is TRBJ2-1, the V gene TRBV12-3 or TRBV12-4, with 15 bases aligning to TRBD2. Unmatched junction bases numbered 4, after V lost 6 bases and J lost 7 bases. This CDR3 spans 15 amino acids. Written as DNA, the CDR3 is TGTGCCAGCAGAAGTGGGACTAGCGGGAGGAATGAGCAGTTCTTC. This gives the protein CASRSGTSGRNEQFF.

The chain combines TRBV4-3 with TRBJ2-4; the D gene is possibly TRBD2 (6 bases). Germline-derived CDR1 and CDR2 are LGHNA and YSLEER. CDR3 length: 17 residues. Deletions cut 0 bases from V and 2 bases from J, with 14 bases between. In DNA, the CDR3 is TGCGCCAGCAGCCAAGACCCGACGGGACTTTCCAAAAACATTCAGTACTTC. Amino acid sequence: CASSQDPTGLSKNIQYF.

Only a few counts were recorded for this clonotype. The chain is built from TRBV12-3 or TRBV12-4 and TRBJ2-7, with 8 positions matching TRBD1. V shed 7 bases and J 5 bases; nucleotides not matched to a gene: 7. The CDR3 loop spans 13 amino acids. CDR3 sequence reads: CASNTGQVHEQYF. In DNA form, the CDR3 reads TGTGCCAGCAACACGGGACAGGTCCACGAGCAGTACTTC.

Only a few counts were recorded for this clonotype. The chain combines TRBV28 with TRBJ1-3; a possible D gene is TRBD1 (5 bases). Between the trimmed V and J ends, which lost 3 bases and 4 bases, there was a span of 13 bases. In germline, CDR1 is MDHEN, CDR2 SYDVKM. This CDR3 comprises 15 residues. CDR3 loop: CASSLLRGTGNTIYF. CDR3 in DNA: TGTGCCAGCAGTTTGCTTCGGGGGACGGGAAACACCATATATTTT.

CDR3 in DNA: TGTGCCAGCAGCTTAATTGGCAGGGGGCCTTACAATGAGCAGTTCTTC. Its protein is CASSLIGRGPYNEQFF. The chain has TRBV7-9 and TRBJ2-1, with 8 bases matching TRBD1. The trim removed 2 bases at V and 4 bases at J, leaving 7 bases unmatched. Germline assignment: CDR1 SEHNR and CDR2 FQNEAQ (reference sequence). The CDR3 runs 16 residues.

This clonotype was observed a few times. The chain employs TRBV28 and TRBJ1-3; D ambiguous. The CDR3 spans 15 residues. Germline lookup yields CDR1 MDHEN and CDR2 SYDVKM. V shed 1 base and J shed 4 bases, with 11 bases lying between them. Written as DNA, the CDR3 is TGTGCCAGCAGTTTATATGGGAAGAAGGGAAACACCATATATTTT. Its protein product is CASSLYGKKGNTIYF.

The chain combines TRBV28 with TRBJ1-4, with 9 positions matching TRBD1. This CDR3 is 14 amino acids long. Trimming cost V 4 bases and J 10 bases; bases outside gene matches: 7. Germline loops: CDR1 MDHEN, CDR2 SYDVKM. The DNA of the CDR3 is TGTGCCAGCAGTTACGGACAGGGGCTAGGAAAACTGTTTTTT. Amino acids: CASSYGQGLGKLFF.

This clonotype has more than one count but fewer than ten. The rearrangement joins TRBV10-2 to TRBJ2-6, with 7 bases that match TRBD1. Trimming took 2 bases from V and 2 from J; bases not matched to a gene: 0. The CDR3 consists of 15 residues. The germline CDR1 and CDR2 sequences are WSHSY and SAAADI. CDR3 coding DNA: TGCGCCAGCAGTGAGGACAGGGCTGGGGCCAACGTCCTGACTTTC. Translating gives CASSEDRAGANVLTF.

The chain uses TRBV6-2 or TRBV6-3 and TRBJ2-2; possible D gene TRBD2, 5 bases. CDR1 is MNHEY, CDR2 SVGEGT, per germline. V was trimmed by 3 bases and J by 1 base, leaving 9 bases between them. The CDR3 has 15 amino acids. Here the CDR3 DNA reads TGTGCCAGCAGTTATGTCGGGGAGAACACCGGGGAGCTGTTTTTT. Translated: CASSYVGENTGELFF.

This clonotype was picked up a small number of times. This chain links TRBV29-1 with TRBJ2-2, with D perhaps matching TRBD2 (6 bases). The V and J ends lost 2 bases and 1 base respectively, with 8 bases between them. Germline V gene sequence: CDR1 SQVTM, CDR2 ANQGSEA. The CDR3 extends over 14 amino acids. CDR3 region: CSVERGWNTGELFF. CDR3 nucleotides: TGCAGCGTTGAACGGGGGTGGAACACCGGGGAGCTGTTTTTT.

This clonotype turned up a few times. V usage is TRBV11-2 and J usage is TRBJ2-5; the match to TRBD1 covers 7 bases. The V and J ends lost 2 bases and 5 bases, in that order; junction bases with no gene match: 11. Per germline, CDR1 SGHAT and CDR2 FQNNGV. CDR3 size: 16 residues. CDR3 bases: TGTGCCAGCAGCTTAACCGCTAGCCCCAGGGGGGAGACCCAGTACTTC. The encoded protein is CASSLTASPRGETQYF.

This clonotype was seen at least ten times. The chain uses TRBV5-1 and TRBJ2-5, with unresolved D. CDR3 size: 14 residues. Germline CDR1 SGHRS, CDR2 YFSETQ. Trimming cost V 1 base and J 2 bases, with 9 bases left between them. CDR3 region: CASSLWADQETQYF. The CDR3 nucleotides read TGCGCCAGCAGCTTGTGGGCAGATCAAGAGACCCAGTACTTC.

This clonotype appeared many times. The V gene is TRBV12-3 or TRBV12-4, the J gene TRBJ1-3, with D uncertain. V was trimmed by 2 bases and J by 0 bases, leaving 5 bases between them. The CDR3 length is 14 residues. The DNA of the CDR3 is TGTGCCAGCAGTTTATCGAGCTCTGGAAACACCATATATTTT. It is translated as CASSLSSSGNTIYF.

This sequence joins TRBV7-8 and TRBJ2-7, with D perhaps TRBD1 or TRBD2 (6 bases each). There are 14 residues in the CDR3. With 6 bases removed from V and 4 bases from J, the gap between germline ends came to 16 bases. Germline values: CDR1 SGHVS, CDR2 FQNEAQ. CDR3 loop: CASRPGGSGYEQYF. The CDR3 coding sequence is TGTGCCAGCAGGCCCGGGGGCTCGGGATACGAGCAGTACTTC.

The CDR3 is CSASQIRNTIYF. In nucleotides, the CDR3 is TGCAGTGCTAGCCAGATCAGAAACACCATATATTTT. The chain carries TRBV20-1 and TRBJ1-3; no clear D gene. The length of the CDR3 is 12 residues. Trimming took 3 bases from V and 5 from J, leaving 8 bases between them. Per germline, CDR1 DFQATT and CDR2 SNEGSKA (reference sequence).

The genes are TRBV6-1 and TRBJ2-7, with 12 bases that match TRBD2. CDR3 length: 14 residues. With V trimmed by 4 bases and J by 10 bases, 8 bases remained unmatched. Germline V gene data show CDR1 as MNHNS and CDR2 as SASEGT. The CDR3 spells CASSVASGGAVQYF. The CDR3 bases are TGTGCCAGCAGTGTTGCTAGCGGGGGGGCCGTCCAGTACTTC.

This clonotype was seen many times. CDR3 amino acids: CASSPGGTGGIYNEQFF. CDR3 DNA: TGCGCCAGCAGCCCCGGCGGGACAGGGGGAATTTACAATGAGCAGTTCTTC. The V gene is TRBV5-1, the J gene TRBJ2-1; TRBD1 matches 11 bases. J lost 4 bases, V lost 4 bases, and 10 bases had no gene match. This CDR3 spans 17 amino acids. Germline CDR1 is SGHRS and CDR2 is YFSETQ.

This clonotype was detected only a few times. J is TRBJ2-7 and V is TRBV7-3; the D gene is possibly TRBD1 (5 bases). Looked up from germline, CDR1 is SGHTA and CDR2 is FQGTGA. The V end lost 5 bases, the J end lost 6 bases, and 14 bases lay between the germline ends. The CDR3 extends over 13 amino acids. CDR3 sequence (DNA): TGTGCCAGCAGCCTTGGACAAAGAGGCGAGCAGTACTTC. Translated: CASSLGQRGEQYF.

In this sample, this clonotype turned up a few times. The gene calls are TRBV7-9 and TRBJ1-2; 8 bases are shared with TRBD1. The germline CDR1 and CDR2 sequences are SEHNR and FQNEAQ (reference sequence). The CDR3 covers 16 residues. V was pared by 6 bases and J by 2 bases, with 11 bases of the junction left unmatched. The CDR3 is CASRYSGQGMNYGYTF. The DNA of the CDR3 is TGTGCCAGCAGATATAGTGGACAGGGAATGAACTATGGCTACACCTTC.

The table lists this clonotype with many counts. The V and J genes are TRBV5-1 and TRBJ2-5, with 9 bases identical to TRBD2. V lost 6 bases and J lost 5; bases outside the gene matches: 8. Germline CDR1 and CDR2: SGHRS and YFSETQ. The CDR3 is 14 amino acids. Written as DNA, the CDR3 is TGCGCCAGCACCCCGGGACTAGCTGCGGAGACCCAGTACTTC. Residues: CASTPGLAAETQYF.

This clonotype was seen ten or more times. The chain recombines TRBV5-1 with TRBJ1-2, with 8 bases identical to TRBD1. The CDR3 has 13 amino acids. V was pared by 2 bases and J by 4 bases, with 1 base of the junction left unmatched. Per the germline V gene, CDR1 is SGHRS and CDR2 is YFSETQ. The CDR3 loop is CASSFTGGYGYTF. In nucleotides, the CDR3 is TGCGCCAGCAGCTTCACAGGGGGCTATGGCTACACCTTC.

This clonotype was seen only a few times. The V gene is TRBV29-1, the J gene TRBJ2-5; D is perhaps TRBD1 (5 bases). The CDR3 covers 13 residues. The V gene lost 5 bases and the J gene lost 5 bases, with 15 bases spanning the gap. Germline assignment: CDR1 SQVTM and CDR2 ANQGSEA. The CDR3 nucleotides read TGCAGCGTTCGATGGACACGGACGGAGACCCAGTACTTC. Translating gives CSVRWTRTETQYF.

This clonotype was found a few times. J is TRBJ2-1 and V is TRBV5-5, with 11 bases lining up with TRBD2. Germline V CDR1 and CDR2: SGHKS, YYEKEE (reference sequence). CDR3 size: 16 residues. The J segment lost 4 bases and the V segment lost 3 bases, leaving 6 bases of the junction unmatched. The CDR3 loop is CASSSVAGGVYNEQFF. DNA of the CDR3: TGTGCCAGCAGCTCGGTAGCGGGGGGGGTATACAATGAGCAGTTCTTC.

This clonotype was found a few times. This chain joins TRBV30 and TRBJ1-6; D is unclear. CDR3 length: 12 amino acids. The germline CDR1 and CDR2 sequences are GTSNPN and SVGIG (reference sequence). V dropped 1 base and J dropped 10 bases, with 8 bases sitting between them. CDR3 bases: TGTGCCTGGAGTGCGGTTACCTCACCCCTCCACTTT. Translating gives CAWSAVTSPLHF.

The genes are TRBV12-3 or TRBV12-4 and TRBJ2-1, with TRBD2 matching 9 bases. This CDR3 region has 14 residues. The V and J ends lost 6 bases and 2 bases, in that order; junction bases with no gene match: 2. The CDR3 loop is CASRSGGPYNEQFF. Written as DNA, the CDR3 is TGTGCCAGCAGGAGCGGGGGGCCCTACAATGAGCAGTTCTTC.